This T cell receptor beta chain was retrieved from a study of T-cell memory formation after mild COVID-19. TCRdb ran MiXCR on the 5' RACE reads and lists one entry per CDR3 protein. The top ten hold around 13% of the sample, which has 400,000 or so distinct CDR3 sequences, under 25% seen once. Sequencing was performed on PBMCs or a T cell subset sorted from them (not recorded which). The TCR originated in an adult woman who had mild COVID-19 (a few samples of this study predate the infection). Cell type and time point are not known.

This CDR3 is CASSGDGELFF. For the CDR3, the DNA is TGTGCCAGCTCAGGAGACGGGGAGCTGTTTTTT. This chain connects TRBV18 to TRBJ2-2, with no clear D. V gave up 5 bases and J gave up 7 bases, with 5 bases separating them. This CDR3 is 11 amino acids long. Per germline, CDR1 KGHSH and CDR2 LQKENI.